This is a list of T cell receptor beta chains from one sample in a study of early T cells in non-severe SARS-CoV-2 infection. MiXCR, run by TCRdb on the 5' RACE reads, gives a single entry per CDR3 protein. Of about 60,000 distinct CDR3 sequences listed, over 5% are singletons. Sequenced input: whole blood. The receptors come from an adult who was a healthcare worker with PCR-confirmed SARS-CoV-2 infection or an uninfected control (not recorded which). Both conserved end residues are part of each CDR3. The order of the fields is CDR3 protein, CDR3 DNA, J gene, D gene, clone size, V gene. The D gene is left open where the match is weak. Clone size is shown for a subset of rows, as once, few, many or a class of expanded clone.

CASSSLTGGPYEQYF | TGTGCCAGCAGTTCTCTGACAGGGGGCCCCTACGAGCAGTACTTC | TRBJ2-7 | TRBD1 | . | TRBV27
CATHRVATGELFF | TGTGCCACCCACAGGGTTGCGACCGGGGAGCTGTTTTTT | TRBJ2-2 | . | . | TRBV6-6
CASRREGWNSPLHF | TGTGCCAGCAGGCGAGAGGGGTGGAATTCACCCCTCCACTTT | TRBJ1-6 | . | many | TRBV12-3/TRBV12-4
CSVDTYQETQYF | TGCAGCGTCGACACTTACCAAGAGACCCAGTACTTC | TRBJ2-5 | . | many | TRBV29-1
CSVDGLSDGYTF | TGCAGCGTTGACGGGCTTTCGGATGGCTACACCTTC | TRBJ1-2 | . | . | TRBV29-1
CSARGSRDEQYF | TGCAGTGCTAGGGGGTCCCGGGACGAGCAGTACTTC | TRBJ2-7 | . | . | TRBV20-1
CASSTTGTGWLDEQFF | TGTGCCAGCAGTACCACCGGGACAGGGTGGTTGGATGAGCAGTTCTTC | TRBJ2-1 | TRBD1 | . | TRBV2
CASSLLAGEGETQYF | TGCGCCAGCAGCCTATTAGCGGGAGAGGGAGAGACCCAGTACTTC | TRBJ2-5 | TRBD2 | . | TRBV5-1
CASSGAGLVGQFF | TGTGCCAGCAGCGGTGCTGGGCTGGTCGGGCAGTTCTTC | TRBJ2-1 | . | few | TRBV6-1
CSVTTGTSTDTQYF | TGCAGCGTTACGACAGGCACTAGCACAGATACGCAGTATTTT | TRBJ2-3 | . | few | TRBV29-1
CASSEGGRIMNYGYTF | TGTGCCAGCAGTGAAGGGGGACGGATTATGAACTATGGCTACACCTTC | TRBJ1-2 | . | . | TRBV6-1
CASLVEGSYNEQFF | TGTGCCAGCCTGGTGGAGGGCTCCTACAATGAGCAGTTCTTC | TRBJ2-1 | . | . | TRBV2
CASTEIRRLSGANVLTF | TGTGCCAGCACCGAAATAAGGAGACTCTCTGGGGCCAACGTCCTGACTTTC | TRBJ2-6 | . | many | TRBV7-9
CASTSGVRNEQFF | TGTGCCAGCACCTCGGGGGTGAGGAATGAGCAGTTCTTC | TRBJ2-1 | . | many | TRBV6-2/TRBV6-3
CASSPNADTQYF | TGTGCCAGCAGCCCCAATGCGGATACGCAGTATTTT | TRBJ2-3 | . | few | TRBV9
CASSLQGLGVSYEQYF | TGTGCCAGCAGCCTCCAGGGCCTCGGGGTCTCCTACGAGCAGTACTTC | TRBJ2-7 | . | few | TRBV6-5
CAWSLSGVGYGYTF | TGTGCCTGGAGTCTCTCAGGGGTTGGCTATGGCTACACCTTC | TRBJ1-2 | . | many | TRBV30
CASSLGYGTSTDTQYF | TGCGCCAGCAGCTTGGGGTACGGGACTAGCACAGATACGCAGTATTTT | TRBJ2-3 | . | many | TRBV5-1
CSASGGAKTTNEKLFF | TGCAGTGCTAGTGGGGGGGCTAAAACAACTAATGAAAAACTGTTTTTT | TRBJ1-4 | . | few | TRBV20-1
CASAIVEEKLFF | TGTGCCAGCGCCATCGTGGAGGAAAAACTGTTTTTT | TRBJ1-4 | . | many | TRBV12-3/TRBV12-4
CASSLGQRNTEAFF | TGTGCCAGCAGTTTAGGACAGAGGAACACTGAAGCTTTCTTT | TRBJ1-1 | . | many | TRBV12-3/TRBV12-4
CASRTRGVEVNSPLHF | TGTGCCAGCCGGACCAGGGGTGTCGAGGTCAATTCACCCCTCCACTTT | TRBJ1-6 | . | many | TRBV6-5
CASSYPPPPEQFF | TGTGCCAGCAGTTACCCCCCTCCCCCTGAGCAGTTCTTC | TRBJ2-1 | . | many | TRBV6-6
CASSLVGRAEETQYF | TGCGCCAGCAGCTTGGTTGGCAGGGCTGAAGAGACCCAGTACTTC | TRBJ2-5 | . | few | TRBV5-1
CASSLTSGGASYNEQFF | TGTGCCAGTAGTCTTACTAGCGGGGGGGCCTCCTACAATGAGCAGTTCTTC | TRBJ2-1 | TRBD2 | many | TRBV19
CSVDGRQTSYNEQFF | TGCAGCGTTGACGGTAGACAAACCTCCTACAATGAGCAGTTCTTC | TRBJ2-1 | . | many | TRBV29-1
CSVADRGGSGNTIYF | TGCAGCGTAGCTGACAGGGGGGGCTCTGGAAACACCATATATTTT | TRBJ1-3 | TRBD1 | . | TRBV29-1
CATSDRGQGKRQFF | TGTGCCACCAGTGACCGGGGACAGGGGAAAAGGCAGTTCTTC | TRBJ2-1 | TRBD1 | many | TRBV24-1
CASSTPRSPTSGGAVTGELFF | TGTGCCAGCAGCACCCCACGCTCGCCGACTAGCGGGGGGGCGGTCACCGGGGAGCTGTTTTTT | TRBJ2-2 | TRBD2 | many | TRBV7-6
CASSLTGRNSPLHF | TGTGCCAGCAGTCTGACAGGGAGGAATTCACCCCTCCACTTT | TRBJ1-6 | TRBD1 | few | TRBV2
CASSPSGAPNYGYTF | TGTGCCAGTAGCCCCTCGGGGGCGCCTAACTATGGCTACACCTTC | TRBJ1-2 | . | many | TRBV19
CASSPGGSEQFF | TGTGCCAGCAGCCCTGGCGGGAGTGAGCAGTTCTTC | TRBJ2-1 | TRBD2 | few | TRBV5-6
CASRGSGQNTEAFF | TGTGCCAGCAGGGGGTCAGGGCAGAACACTGAAGCTTTCTTT | TRBJ1-1 | . | many | TRBV6-4
CASSLVASGRRIDEQYF | TGTGCCAGCAGCTTAGTTGCTAGCGGGAGGAGAATAGACGAGCAGTACTTC | TRBJ2-7 | TRBD2 | many | TRBV11-2
CASSPNRDRGGYTF | TGTGCCAGCTCACCGAATCGGGACAGGGGTGGCTACACCTTC | TRBJ1-2 | TRBD1 | few | TRBV18
CASSLTGTAYNSPLHF | TGTGCCAGCAGCCTCACCGGGACAGCCTATAATTCACCCCTCCACTTT | TRBJ1-6 | TRBD1 | few | TRBV7-2
CASISKGVDPLNTEAFF | TGTGCCAGCATCAGCAAAGGTGTCGATCCCCTGAACACTGAAGCTTTCTTT | TRBJ1-1 | . | many | TRBV21-1
CSVDLSYNYGYTF | TGCAGCGTTGACCTCAGTTATAACTATGGCTACACCTTC | TRBJ1-2 | . | many | TRBV29-1
CASSNPGPQETQYF | TGTGCCAGCAGTAACCCCGGGCCCCAAGAGACCCAGTACTTC | TRBJ2-5 | . | many | TRBV25-1
CASSRQTFTYEQYF | TGTGCCAGCAGTAGGCAGACATTTACCTACGAGCAGTACTTC | TRBJ2-7 | . | many | TRBV6-6
CASSPGPGETQYF | TGTGCCAGCAGCCCCGGGCCTGGAGAGACCCAGTACTTC | TRBJ2-5 | . | many | TRBV5-4
CASQTGPEQYF | TGTGCCAGCCAGACAGGGCCCGAGCAGTACTTC | TRBJ2-7 | TRBD1 | many | TRBV6-5
CASSSTGTSGRGSYNEQFF | TGCGCCAGCAGCTCCACCGGGACTAGCGGGAGGGGATCCTACAATGAGCAGTTCTTC | TRBJ2-1 | TRBD2 | few | TRBV5-1
CASSEGPGEFYEQYF | TGCGCCAGCAGTGAGGGCCCAGGGGAATTCTACGAGCAGTACTTC | TRBJ2-7 | . | many | TRBV10-1
CASLRDSGANVLTF | TGTGCCAGCCTCAGGGACTCTGGGGCCAACGTCCTGACTTTC | TRBJ2-6 | . | many | TRBV7-9
CASSPGQTSKQYF | TGTGCCTCCTCGCCGGGACAGACGTCTAAGCAGTACTTC | TRBJ2-7 | TRBD1 | few | TRBV7-8
CASGETAGLGYTF | TGCGCCAGTGGGGAGACGGCCGGGTTAGGCTACACCTTC | TRBJ1-2 | . | many | TRBV10-2
CASSLDIPHGYTF | TGCGCCAGCAGCTTGGACATTCCCCATGGCTACACCTTC | TRBJ1-2 | . | many | TRBV5-1
CASSRIGGNYNEQFF | TGTGCCAGCAGCCGAATAGGCGGGAATTATAATGAGCAGTTCTTC | TRBJ2-1 | . | many | TRBV14
CASSLTDPSVIHGEQYF | TGCGCCAGCAGCCTAACCGATCCTAGCGTTATACACGGGGAGCAGTACTTC | TRBJ2-7 | . | few | TRBV10-2